Listed below are T cell receptor beta chains from one sample, sequenced in a study of blood T cell repertoires in COVID-19. Using immunoSEQ multiplex PCR, the repertoire was profiled, and TCRdb retains in-frame clones only, with some absent. The sample lists about 56,000 clones; roughly 89% were seen once. The sequenced sample consisted of peripheral blood. The source is a woman in her fifties or sixties with COVID-19, enrolled during active disease. CDR3s include the opening cysteine and the closing phenylalanine or tryptophan. Each record gives: V gene, CDR3 length, J gene, clone size, D gene, CDR3 protein, CDR3 DNA. The D gene is left open where the match is weak. Rows give clone size only sometimes, using once, few, many, or a class for an expanded clone.

v_gene: TRBV12-2
len: 16
j_gene: TRBJ2-7
abundance: once
d_gene: .
CDR3aa: CASRLGSRESSYEQYF
CDR3nt: TGTGCAAGTCGCTTAGGATCCCGAGAAAGCTCCTACGAGCAGTACTTC

v_gene: TRBV7-9
len: 17
j_gene: TRBJ2-2
abundance: .
d_gene: TRBD2
CDR3aa: CASSFLAGTTNTGELFF
CDR3nt: TGTGCCAGCAGCTTCTTGGCGGGGACTACGAACACCGGGGAGCTGTTTTTT

v_gene: TRBV5-1
len: 16
j_gene: TRBJ2-3
abundance: .
d_gene: .
CDR3aa: CATRTTPGASTDTQYF
CDR3nt: TGCGCCACACGGACTACCCCCGGTGCTAGCACAGATACGCAGTATTTT

v_gene: TRBV9
len: 15
j_gene: TRBJ2-3
abundance: .
d_gene: TRBD2
CDR3aa: CASSSASGRADTQYF
CDR3nt: TGTGCCAGCAGCTCGGCTAGCGGGAGGGCCGATACGCAGTATTTT

v_gene: TRBV5-1
len: 12
j_gene: TRBJ2-7
abundance: few
d_gene: .
CDR3aa: CASRDSPDEQYF
CDR3nt: TGCGCCAGCAGGGACTCGCCCGACGAGCAGTACTTC

v_gene: TRBV20-1
len: 10
j_gene: TRBJ2-3
abundance: .
d_gene: .
CDR3aa: CSALLDTQYF
CDR3nt: TGCAGTGCTCTACTAGATACGCAGTATTTT

v_gene: TRBV11-2
len: 14
j_gene: TRBJ1-6
abundance: .
d_gene: TRBD1
CDR3aa: CASGRTGEGSPLHF
CDR3nt: TGTGCCAGCGGAAGGACAGGGGAAGGCTCACCCCTCCACTTT

v_gene: TRBV5-1
len: 14
j_gene: TRBJ2-7
abundance: .
d_gene: TRBD1
CDR3aa: CASSSTGDSYEQYF
CDR3nt: TGCGCCAGCAGCTCTACAGGGGACTCCTACGAGCAGTACTTC

v_gene: TRBV6-5
len: 15
j_gene: TRBJ1-2
abundance: .
d_gene: TRBD1
CDR3aa: CASRRTGARDYGYTF
CDR3nt: TGTGCCAGCAGAAGAACAGGGGCGCGAGACTATGGCTACACCTTC

v_gene: TRBV4-3
len: 14
j_gene: TRBJ2-7
abundance: .
d_gene: TRBD2
CDR3aa: CASSQVAGAYEQYF
CDR3nt: TGCGCCAGCAGCCAAGTTGCGGGGGCCTACGAGCAGTACTTC

v_gene: TRBV5-1
len: 14
j_gene: TRBJ1-1
abundance: .
d_gene: .
CDR3aa: CASSVGQGRTEAFF
CDR3nt: TGCGCCAGCAGTGTTGGGCAGGGTCGGACTGAAGCTTTCTTT

v_gene: TRBV3-1/TRBV3-2
len: 15
j_gene: TRBJ2-2
abundance: .
d_gene: .
CDR3aa: CASSQDSSGAGELFF
CDR3nt: TGTGCCAGCAGCCAAGATTCCAGCGGAGCCGGGGAGCTGTTTTTT

v_gene: TRBV6-6
len: 14
j_gene: TRBJ1-6
abundance: .
d_gene: .
CDR3aa: CAAASRGKDSPLHF
CDR3nt: TGTGCCGCCGCGAGTCGGGGGAAGGATTCACCCCTCCACTTT

v_gene: TRBV12-3/TRBV12-4
len: 13
j_gene: TRBJ1-1
abundance: .
d_gene: .
CDR3aa: CASSFSPNTEAFF
CDR3nt: TGTGCCAGCAGTTTCAGTCCGAACACTGAAGCTTTCTTT

v_gene: TRBV27
len: 16
j_gene: TRBJ2-5
abundance: .
d_gene: TRBD1
CDR3aa: CASSLWQGAGSETQYF
CDR3nt: TGTGCCAGCAGTTTATGGCAGGGGGCCGGTAGTGAGACCCAGTACTTC

v_gene: TRBV4-1
len: 17
j_gene: TRBJ2-1
abundance: .
d_gene: .
CDR3aa: CASSQEYAIRSYNEQFF
CDR3nt: TGCGCCAGCAGCCAAGAATACGCCATCCGGTCCTACAATGAGCAGTTCTTC

v_gene: TRBV30
len: 13
j_gene: TRBJ2-7
abundance: .
d_gene: TRBD2
CDR3aa: CACLGLAGDEQYF
CDR3nt: TGTGCCTGCTTGGGACTAGCTGGAGACGAGCAGTACTTC

v_gene: TRBV11-3
len: 14
j_gene: TRBJ2-1
abundance: .
d_gene: .
CDR3aa: CASSHTSLANEQFF
CDR3nt: TGTGCCAGCAGCCACACTAGTTTGGCCAATGAGCAGTTCTTC

v_gene: TRBV28
len: 14
j_gene: TRBJ2-7
abundance: .
d_gene: TRBD1
CDR3aa: CASSRQGRGSEQYF
CDR3nt: TGTGCCAGCAGTCGACAGGGAAGAGGGAGCGAGCAGTACTTC

v_gene: TRBV12-3/TRBV12-4
len: 13
j_gene: TRBJ2-7
abundance: .
d_gene: TRBD2
CDR3aa: CASSHSGAHEQYF
CDR3nt: TGTGCCAGCAGCCATAGCGGGGCCCACGAGCAGTACTTC

v_gene: TRBV18
len: 15
j_gene: TRBJ2-7
abundance: .
d_gene: TRBD1
CDR3aa: CASSQLRDRDGEQYF
CDR3nt: TGTGCCAGCTCACAGCTCCGGGACAGGGACGGCGAGCAGTACTTC